One sample yielded the 18 T cell receptor beta chains listed below, sequenced in a study of control samples from healthy donors and cancer patients. Measured with immunoSEQ multiplex PCR; TCRdb has only the in-frame clones, and not every one. The data contain almost 85,000 clones, approximately 94% of them singletons. The specimen sequenced was blood. Receptor source: a woman under 30 in good health.

By proportion, this clone is medium-sized. The rearrangement links TRBV13 to TRBJ2-1; TRBD1 matches 7 bases. The germline V gene encodes CDR1 PRHDT and CDR2 FYEKMQ (reference sequence). Trimming removed 5 bases from V and 4 bases from J; junction bases left unmatched: 11. The CDR3 is made up of 16 amino acids. As DNA, the CDR3 is TGTGCCAGCAGCCTACAACCGGGACAGAGATACAATGAGCAGTTCTTC. The encoded protein is CASSLQPGQRYNEQFF.

This chain joins TRBV5-4 and TRBJ2-5, with D hard to call. The CDR3 runs to 14 residues. CDR1 and CDR2 (germline): SGHNT, YYREEE (reference sequence). Deletions cut 2 bases from V and 3 bases from J, with 11 bases between. CDR3 in amino acids: CASSLPSRKETQYF. CDR3 bases: TGTGCCAGCAGCTTACCCTCTCGAAAAGAGACCCAGTACTTC. The full variable domain, its missing parts supplied by reference TRBV5-4 and TRBJ2-5, is ETGVTQSPTHLIKTRGQQVTLRCSSQSGHNTVSWYQQALGQGPQFIFQYYREEENGRGNFPPRFSGLQFPNYSSELNVNALELDDSALYLCASSLPSRKETQYFGPGTRLLVL.

The rearrangement uses TRBV19 and TRBJ2-7, with TRBD1 as a possible D gene (6 bases). Germline assignment: CDR1 LNHDA and CDR2 SQIVND (reference sequence). The V gene lost 3 bases and the J gene lost 4 bases, with 13 bases spanning the gap. This CDR3 comprises 14 residues. In nucleotides, the CDR3 is TGTGCCAGTAGTATCCGGGACACAAATTACGAGCAGTACTTC. Amino acid sequence: CASSIRDTNYEQYF.

This clone has just one count. No conserved phenylalanine or tryptophan ends this CDR3, so it is likely a read error. The DNA is omitted, as the CDR3 cannot be located on it reliably, and the CDR3 follows TCRdb's listing. V is TRBV28 and J is TRBJ1-2; the table names TRBD1, a call not compared with the DNA. The CDR3 sequence runs 11 residues, both termini included. The germline CDR1 and CDR2 sequences are MDHEN and SYDVKM. The CDR3 reads CASTTGRDFAY.

V usage is TRBV7-8 and J usage is TRBJ2-3; D unclear. The CDR3 is 13 amino acids. The germline V and J ends were trimmed by 5 bases and 9 bases, with 15 bases remaining between them. Germline V CDR1 and CDR2: SGHVS, FQNEAQ. The CDR3 spells CASSPSDKGTQYF. The CDR3 DNA is TGTGCCAGCAGCCCCAGCGACAAGGGCACGCAGTATTTT.

The rearrangement joins TRBV25-1 to TRBJ2-7; D gene unclear. The CDR3 sequence is 11 residues long. Trimming removed 4 bases at V and 3 bases at J, with 4 bases between. Germline CDR1 is MGHDK and CDR2 is SYGVNS. The CDR3 region is CASSGIYEQYF. Written as DNA, the CDR3 is TGTGCCAGCAGTGGGATCTACGAGCAGTACTTC.

The gene calls are TRBV28 and TRBJ2-4; tentatively, D is TRBD1 or TRBD2 (5 bases each). Germline loops: CDR1 MDHEN, CDR2 SYDVKM. The CDR3 covers 19 residues. Trimming stripped 3 bases from V and 0 bases from J, with 21 bases between. The CDR3 DNA reads as TGTGCCAGCAGTTTCGGGTCCCGGGACGGCACCTTAGCCAAAAACATTCAGTACTTC. Protein: CASSFGSRDGTLAKNIQYF.

This chain joins TRBV11-1 and TRBJ1-1, with D perhaps TRBD1 (5 bases). The ends were cut back, 3 bases at V and 6 bases at J, with 14 bases in the middle. This CDR3 comprises 14 residues. The germline V gene encodes CDR1 SGHAT and CDR2 FQDESV (reference sequence). The CDR3 DNA reads TGTGCCAGCAGCTTCTCGCCCAGGGTTGCTGAAGCTTTCTTT. This sequence encodes CASSFSPRVAEAFF.

CDR3 region: CASSLVSGKNEQFF. CDR3 sequence (DNA): TGCGCCAGCAGCTTGGTAAGCGGAAAGAATGAGCAGTTCTTC. The V call is TRBV5-1, the J call TRBJ2-1; weak D call: TRBD2 (5 bases). This CDR3 is 14 amino acids long. Germline CDR1 is SGHRS and CDR2 is YFSETQ. Trimming cost V 0 bases and J 7 bases, with 11 bases left between them.

The genes are TRBV6-5 and TRBJ1-5; D is uncertain. The CDR3 contains 14 residues. With 2 bases removed from V and 1 base from J, the gap between germline ends came to 6 bases. Germline assignment: CDR1 MNHEY and CDR2 SVGAGI. The CDR3 protein is CASSYSGSNQPQHF. CDR3 in DNA: TGTGCCAGCAGTTACAGCGGGAGCAATCAGCCCCAGCATTTT.

The chain carries TRBV5-1 and TRBJ2-7; 8 bases match TRBD1. The junction had 5 bases not matched to a gene; V was cut back by 0 bases and J by 6 bases. The CDR3 consists of 14 residues. Germline V gene sequence: CDR1 SGHRS, CDR2 YFSETQ. CDR3 in amino acids: CASSLVQGAGEQYF. CDR3 nucleotides: TGCGCCAGCAGCTTGGTCCAGGGGGCGGGCGAGCAGTACTTC.

V and J are TRBV6-1 and TRBJ2-5, with D possibly matching TRBD2 (5 bases). Trimming shortened V by 0 bases and J by 1 base, and 9 bases separated the two germline ends. The germline V gene encodes CDR1 MNHNS and CDR2 SASEGT. This CDR3 contains 15 residues. The CDR3, as DNA: TGTGCCAGCAGTGAAGCTTCGGGATCCCAAGAGACCCAGTACTTC. It encodes CASSEASGSQETQYF.

This chain uses TRBV6-5 with TRBJ1-5, with 7 bases that match TRBD1. Germline-derived CDR1 and CDR2 are MNHEY and SVGAGI. The CDR3 runs to 15 residues. Trimming took 4 bases from V and 9 from J; bases not matched to a gene: 12. In DNA form, the CDR3 reads TGTGCCAGCAGTTTGACGACAGGGCCTCGGGTGCCCCAGCATTTT. The encoded protein is CASSLTTGPRVPQHF.

This chain links TRBV28 with TRBJ2-7; possibly TRBD2 for D (6 bases). The germline CDR1 and CDR2 sequences are MDHEN and SYDVKM. The CDR3 sequence is 15 residues long. V dropped 3 bases and J dropped 1 base, with 13 bases sitting between them. Here the CDR3 DNA reads TGTGCCAGCAGTTTCCGGGGGAAATATTCCTACGAGCAGTACTTC. Translating gives CASSFRGKYSYEQYF. Looking up the rest from reference TRBV28 and TRBJ2-7 gives the full variable domain: DVKVTQSSRYLVKRTGEKVFLECVQDMDHENMFWYRQDPGLGLRLIYFSYDVKMKEKGDIPEGYSVSREKKERFSLILESASTNQTSMYLCASSFRGKYSYEQYFGPGTRLTVT.

The rearrangement joins TRBV5-6 to TRBJ2-3; 8 positions agree with TRBD2. Trimming took 4 bases from V and 4 from J; bases not matched to a gene: 5. The CDR3 consists of 14 residues. Germline loops: CDR1 SGHDT, CDR2 YYEEEE. CDR3 sequence reads: CASSPGGEADTQYF. The CDR3 DNA reads as TGTGCCAGCAGCCCGGGGGGGGAGGCAGATACGCAGTATTTT.

The V gene is TRBV6-5, the J gene TRBJ2-2; D is undetermined. Trimming shortened V by 1 base and J by 10 bases, and 10 bases separated the two germline ends. The germline V gene encodes CDR1 MNHEY and CDR2 SVGAGI. There are 13 residues in the CDR3. CDR3 DNA sequence: TGTGCCAGCAGTTACTTAGAAGTTGAGGAGCTGTTTTTT. This sequence encodes CASSYLEVEELFF.

The chain employs TRBV11-2 and TRBJ1-5; unclear D gene. Germline V gives CDR1 SGHAT, CDR2 FQNNGV. Trimming cost V 5 bases and J 3 bases, with 11 bases left between them. This CDR3 region has 14 residues. CDR3 bases: TGTGCCAGCAGCCCGGACGTTAACAATCAGCCCCAGCATTTT. Encoded protein: CASSPDVNNQPQHF.

The chain carries TRBV2 and TRBJ1-2; D remains ambiguous. V was trimmed by 2 bases and J by 7 bases, leaving 17 bases between them. There are 15 residues in the CDR3. The germline CDR1 and CDR2 sequences are SNHLY and FYNNEI. CDR3 loop: CASSETGPQGGGYTF. The DNA of the CDR3 is TGTGCCAGCAGTGAAACCGGGCCTCAAGGCGGTGGCTACACCTTC.